This T cell receptor beta chain was captured in a study of blood T cell repertoires in COVID-19. Whole-study context: From the United States, Italy and Spain came samples of acute and convalescent COVID-19. PBMCs, B-cell-depleted T cells, or T cells were the source of the cDNA or gDNA that made up the material.

J lost 1 base, V lost 4 bases, and 1 base had no gene match. Per germline, CDR1 SGHAT and CDR2 FQNNGV. The CDR3 is made up of 14 amino acids. Authors' processing steps: Estimation of nucleated cell counts relied on the amplification of reference gene primers. Sequencing was performed with immunoSEQ multiplex PCR; in TCRdb, only in-frame clones are kept and a portion is missing. V, J and clone size were drawn from that table, and D and trimming were deduced from the DNA. The sample has some 100,000 clones, roughly nine tenths seen once. This clonotype was sampled from a man aged 55-75 years with acute or convalescent COVID-19. This sequence joins TRBV11-2 and TRBJ1-1; 9 nucleotides match TRBD1. What was sequenced was peripheral blood. CDR3 DNA: TGTGCCAGCAGCTCGGGACAGGGGAACACTGAAGCTTTCTTT. Translation: CASSSGQGNTEAFF.